These 12 T cell receptor beta chains were all obtained from the same sample, sequenced in a study of blood T cell repertoires in COVID-19. Assay: immunoSEQ multiplex PCR; the TCRdb copy retains only in-frame clones and omits some. This table holds 250,000 to 300,000 clones, 89% found once. Sample: peripheral blood. Every receptor here comes from a woman aged 55 to 70 with acute or convalescent COVID-19.

The chain has TRBV6-1 and TRBJ1-2; 8 positions agree with TRBD1. Germline trimming cut 1 base from V and 4 bases from J; bases unmatched to any gene: 5. The CDR3 is made up of 15 amino acids. CDR1 and CDR2 from the germline V gene are MNHNS and SASEGT. The CDR3 DNA is TGTGCCAGCAGTGAAGTTGCAGGGGGCGGCTATGGCTACACCTTC. It specifies CASSEVAGGGYGYTF.

This clone was picked up one time. The chain couples TRBV5-1 to TRBJ1-4; 11 nucleotides agree with TRBD1. The germline V gene encodes CDR1 SGHRS and CDR2 YFSETQ. This CDR3 has 15 amino acids. After removal of 4 bases from V and 8 bases from J, the junction contained 7 bases not matched to a gene. The CDR3 DNA reads TGCGCCAGCAGCCTGGACAGGGGGCAGAGAGAAAAACTGTTTTTT. This codes for CASSLDRGQREKLFF.

CDR3 nucleotide sequence: TGTGCCAGCAGCTTAGGGCTTACGGGGAACACTGAAGCTTTCTTT. It yields the protein CASSLGLTGNTEAFF. This sequence joins TRBV7-2 and TRBJ1-1; D is unclear. The CDR3 is 15 residues long. V was pared by 1 base and J by 1 base, with 10 bases between. From germline, CDR1 is SGHTA and CDR2 FQGNSA.

Only a few counts were recorded for this clone. The chain has TRBV9 and TRBJ2-7; 8 positions agree with TRBD1. Germline V gives CDR1 SGDLS, CDR2 YYNGEE. The CDR3 runs to 14 residues. The V and J ends lost 0 bases and 4 bases, in that order; junction bases with no gene match: 3. Here the CDR3 DNA reads TGTGCCAGCAGCGTAGGGAACAGGGGGTACGAGCAGTACTTC. Its protein product is CASSVGNRGYEQYF.

CDR3 nucleotides: TGTGCCAGTAGTATCGGGCAGGGGGCAGAGACCCAGTACTTC. Protein: CASSIGQGAETQYF. The rearrangement links TRBV19 to TRBJ2-5, with TRBD1 identical over 8 bases. This CDR3 comprises 14 residues. After removal of 3 bases from V and 4 bases from J, the junction contained 4 bases not matched to a gene. CDR1 is LNHDA, CDR2 SQIVND, per germline (reference sequence).

The chain carries TRBV11-2 and TRBJ2-7, with TRBD1 matching over 8 bases. This CDR3 is 14 amino acids long. With V trimmed by 1 base and J by 4 bases, 3 bases remained unmatched. Germline lookup yields CDR1 SGHAT and CDR2 FQNNGV. The CDR3 loop is CASSLGTGIYEQYF. DNA of the CDR3: TGTGCCAGCAGCTTAGGGACAGGGATTTACGAGCAGTACTTC.

The rearrangement links TRBV9 to TRBJ1-1; D not certain. The V end was cut by 1 base, the J end by 1 base, with 8 bases between. There are 14 residues in the CDR3. Germline CDR1 reads SGDLS; CDR2 reads YYNGEE. The CDR3 nucleotides are TGTGCCAGCAGCGTAATTGACAAGAACACTGAAGCTTTCTTT. This gives the protein CASSVIDKNTEAFF.

This rearrangement joins TRBV27 to TRBJ2-1; the match to TRBD2 covers 7 bases. The CDR3 runs 15 residues. The V gene's germline CDR1 is MNHEY and CDR2 SMNVEV (reference sequence). With 7 bases clipped from V and 0 bases from J, the junction kept 6 bases outside the gene matches. The CDR3 coding sequence is TGTGCCAGCACCGTAGCGGGCAACTCCTACAATGAGCAGTTCTTC. This gives the protein CASTVAGNSYNEQFF.

The CDR3 sequence: CSVLAGGFYEQYF. In nucleotides, the CDR3 is TGCAGCGTACTAGCGGGGGGCTTCTACGAGCAGTACTTC. The J gene is TRBJ2-7, the V gene TRBV29-1; 12 bases line up with TRBD2. V was pared by 6 bases and J by 3 bases, with 3 bases of the junction left unmatched. Germline assignment: CDR1 SQVTM and CDR2 ANQGSEA. CDR3 length: 13 residues.

The chain employs TRBV3-1 (or the pseudogene TRBV3-2) and TRBJ2-1, with 7 bases that match TRBD2. This CDR3 is 16 amino acids long. The V gene end was trimmed by 0 bases and the J gene end by 4 bases; junction bases not matched to a gene: 6. The germline CDR1 and CDR2 sequences are LGHDT and YNNKEL (reference sequence). CDR3 protein: CASSQDLLAAYNEQFF. The CDR3 DNA reads as TGTGCCAGCAGCCAAGATCTGCTAGCGGCATACAATGAGCAGTTCTTC.

The rearrangement links TRBV28 to TRBJ2-1; TRBD2 matches 8 bases. J lost 10 bases, V lost 4 bases, and 6 bases had no gene match. CDR1 is MDHEN, CDR2 SYDVKM, per germline. The CDR3 length is 13 residues. The CDR3 protein is CASSSTSVFEQFF. CDR3 DNA sequence: TGTGCCAGCAGTTCGACTAGCGTGTTCGAGCAGTTCTTC.

This sequence joins TRBV5-1 and TRBJ1-1, with 7 bases lining up with TRBD1. The ends lost 2 bases at V and 5 bases at J; junction bases unmatched: 9. The CDR3 is 15 residues long. Germline V gives CDR1 SGHRS, CDR2 YFSETQ. As DNA, the CDR3 is TGCGCCAGCAGCTTACTACAGGGGAAGGGGACTGAAGCTTTCTTT. Translation: CASSLLQGKGTEAFF.